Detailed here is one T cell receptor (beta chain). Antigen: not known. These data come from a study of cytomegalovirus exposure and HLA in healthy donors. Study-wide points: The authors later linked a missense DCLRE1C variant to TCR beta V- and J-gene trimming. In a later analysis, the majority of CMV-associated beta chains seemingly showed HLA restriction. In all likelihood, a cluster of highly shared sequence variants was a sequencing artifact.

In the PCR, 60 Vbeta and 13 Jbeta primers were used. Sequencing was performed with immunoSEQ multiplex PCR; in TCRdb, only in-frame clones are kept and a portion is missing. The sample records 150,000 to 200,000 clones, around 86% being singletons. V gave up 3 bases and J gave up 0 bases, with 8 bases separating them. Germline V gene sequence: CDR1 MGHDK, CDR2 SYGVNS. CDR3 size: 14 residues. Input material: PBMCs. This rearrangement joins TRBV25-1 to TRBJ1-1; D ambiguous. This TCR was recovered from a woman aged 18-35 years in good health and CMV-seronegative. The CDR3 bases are TGTGCCAGCAGTGATCCCCAGGTGAACACTGAAGCTTTCTTT. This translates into CASSDPQVNTEAFF.